This record concerns one T cell receptor beta chain sequence. The assay was immunoSEQ multiplex PCR, and TCRdb's table has in-frame clones only and misses some. The sample shows more than 90,000 clones, around 89% of them seen only once. Germline CDR1 is GTSNPN and CDR2 is SVGIG (reference sequence). This CDR3 has 14 amino acids. Trimming at V came to 3 bases and at J to 2 bases, leaving 3 bases not matched to a gene. This entry belongs to a study of control samples from healthy donors and cancer patients. This TCR came from a man aged 25 to 40 in good health. Material for sequencing was blood. The chain carries TRBV30 and TRBJ2-1; 8 nucleotides line up with TRBD2. CDR3 protein: CAWRRGGPYNEQFF. CDR3 bases: TGTGCCTGGAGACGGGGGGGGCCCTACAATGAGCAGTTCTTC.